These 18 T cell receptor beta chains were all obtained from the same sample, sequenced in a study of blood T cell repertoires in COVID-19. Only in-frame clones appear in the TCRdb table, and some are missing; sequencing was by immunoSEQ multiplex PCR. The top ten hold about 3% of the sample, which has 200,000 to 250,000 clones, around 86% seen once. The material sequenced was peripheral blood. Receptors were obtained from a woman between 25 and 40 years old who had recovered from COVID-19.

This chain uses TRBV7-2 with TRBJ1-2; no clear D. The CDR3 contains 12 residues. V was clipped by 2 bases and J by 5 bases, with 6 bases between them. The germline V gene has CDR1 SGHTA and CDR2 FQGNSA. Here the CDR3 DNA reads TGTGCCAGCAGCTTATCCCAGTATGGCTACACCTTC. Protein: CASSLSQYGYTF.

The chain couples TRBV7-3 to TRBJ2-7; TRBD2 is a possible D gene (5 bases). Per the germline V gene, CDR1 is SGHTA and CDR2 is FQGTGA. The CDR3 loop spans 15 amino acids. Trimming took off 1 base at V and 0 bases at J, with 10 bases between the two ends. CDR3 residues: CASSLIGDSSYEQYF. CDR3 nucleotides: TGTGCCAGCAGCTTAATCGGGGATAGCTCCTACGAGCAGTACTTC.

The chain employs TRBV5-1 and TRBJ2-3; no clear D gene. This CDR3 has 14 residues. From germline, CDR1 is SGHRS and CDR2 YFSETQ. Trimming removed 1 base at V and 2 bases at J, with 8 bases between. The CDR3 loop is CASSLMQATDTQYF. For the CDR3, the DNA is TGCGCCAGCAGCTTGATGCAAGCCACAGATACGCAGTATTTT.

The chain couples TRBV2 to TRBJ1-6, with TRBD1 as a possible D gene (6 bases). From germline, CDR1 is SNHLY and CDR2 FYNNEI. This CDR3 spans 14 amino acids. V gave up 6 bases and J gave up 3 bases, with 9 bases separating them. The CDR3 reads CASRAGDYNSPLHF. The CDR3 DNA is TGTGCCAGCAGAGCAGGGGACTATAATTCACCCCTCCACTTT. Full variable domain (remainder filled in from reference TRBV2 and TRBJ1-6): EPEVTQTPSHQVTQMGQEVILRCVPISNHLYFYWYRQILGQKVEFLVSFYNNEISEKSEIFDDQFSVERPDGSNFTLKIRSTKLEDSAMYFCASRAGDYNSPLHFGNGTRLTVT.

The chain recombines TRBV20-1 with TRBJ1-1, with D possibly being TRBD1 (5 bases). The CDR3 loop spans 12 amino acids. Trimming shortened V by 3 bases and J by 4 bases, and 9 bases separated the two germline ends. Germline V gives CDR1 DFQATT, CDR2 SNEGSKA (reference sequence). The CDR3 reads CSASQGPTEAFF. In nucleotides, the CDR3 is TGCAGTGCTAGTCAGGGCCCCACTGAAGCTTTCTTT.

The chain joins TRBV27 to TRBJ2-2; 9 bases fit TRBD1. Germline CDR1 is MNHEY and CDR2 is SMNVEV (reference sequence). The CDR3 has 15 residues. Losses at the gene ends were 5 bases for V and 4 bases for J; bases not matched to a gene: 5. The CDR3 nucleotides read TGTGCCAGCAGTAAACAGGGGGCGACCACCGGGGAGCTGTTTTTT. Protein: CASSKQGATTGELFF.

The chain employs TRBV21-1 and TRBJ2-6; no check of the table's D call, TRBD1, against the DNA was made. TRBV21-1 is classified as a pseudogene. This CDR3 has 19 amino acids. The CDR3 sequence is CASSKVKGQISSGANVLTF. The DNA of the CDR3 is TGTGCCAGCAGCAAAGTAAAGGGACAGATAAGCTCTGGGGCCAACGTCCTGACTTTC.

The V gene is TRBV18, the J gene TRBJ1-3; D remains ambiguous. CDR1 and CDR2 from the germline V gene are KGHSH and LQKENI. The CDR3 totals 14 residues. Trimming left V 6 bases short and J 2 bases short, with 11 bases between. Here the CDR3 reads CASSPSAAGNTIYF. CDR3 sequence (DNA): TGTGCCAGCTCCCCATCCGCAGCTGGAAACACCATATATTTT.

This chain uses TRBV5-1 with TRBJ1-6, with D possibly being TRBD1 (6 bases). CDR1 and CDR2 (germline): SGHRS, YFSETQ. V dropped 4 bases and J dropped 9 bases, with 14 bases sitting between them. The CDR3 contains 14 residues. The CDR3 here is CASSKDSETSPLHF. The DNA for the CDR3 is TGCGCCAGCAGCAAGGACAGTGAAACTTCACCCCTCCACTTT.

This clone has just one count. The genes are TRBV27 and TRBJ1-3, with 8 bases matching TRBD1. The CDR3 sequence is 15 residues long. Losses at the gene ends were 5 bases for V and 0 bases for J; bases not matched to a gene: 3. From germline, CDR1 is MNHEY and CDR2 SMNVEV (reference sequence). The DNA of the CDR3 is TGTGCCAGCAGTATAACAGGGGGCTCTGGAAACACCATATATTTT. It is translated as CASSITGGSGNTIYF.

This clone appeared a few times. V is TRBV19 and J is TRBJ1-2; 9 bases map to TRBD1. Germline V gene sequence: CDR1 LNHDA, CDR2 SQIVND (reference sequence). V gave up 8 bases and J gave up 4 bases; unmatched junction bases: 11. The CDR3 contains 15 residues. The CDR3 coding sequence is TGTGCCAGTGGACCCCGGGACAGGGAACCCTATGGCTACACCTTC. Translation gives CASGPRDREPYGYTF.

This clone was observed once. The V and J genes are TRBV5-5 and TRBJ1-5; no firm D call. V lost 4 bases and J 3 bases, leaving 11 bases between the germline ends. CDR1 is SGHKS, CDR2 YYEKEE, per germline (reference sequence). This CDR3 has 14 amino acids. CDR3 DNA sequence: TGTGCCAGCAGCCCCGGGGAGAACAATCAGCCCCAGCATTTT. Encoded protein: CASSPGENNQPQHF.

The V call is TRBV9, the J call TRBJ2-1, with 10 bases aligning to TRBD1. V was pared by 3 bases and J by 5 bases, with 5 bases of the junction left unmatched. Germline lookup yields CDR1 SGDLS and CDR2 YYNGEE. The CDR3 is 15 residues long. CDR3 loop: CASSAPGTGDNEQFF. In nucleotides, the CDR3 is TGTGCCAGCAGCGCCCCCGGGACAGGGGACAATGAGCAGTTCTTC. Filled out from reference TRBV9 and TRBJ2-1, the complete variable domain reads DSGVTQTPKHLITATGQRVTLRCSPRSGDLSVYWYQQSLDQGLQFLIQYYNGEERAKGNILERFSAQQFPDLHSELNLSSLELGDSALYFCASSAPGTGDNEQFFGPGTRLTVL.

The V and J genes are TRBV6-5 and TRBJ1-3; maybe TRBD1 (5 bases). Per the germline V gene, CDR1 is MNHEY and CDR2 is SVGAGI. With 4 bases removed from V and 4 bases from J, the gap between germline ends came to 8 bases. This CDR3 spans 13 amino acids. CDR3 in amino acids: CASSLQAGNTIYF. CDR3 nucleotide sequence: TGTGCCAGCAGTTTACAGGCGGGAAACACCATATATTTT.

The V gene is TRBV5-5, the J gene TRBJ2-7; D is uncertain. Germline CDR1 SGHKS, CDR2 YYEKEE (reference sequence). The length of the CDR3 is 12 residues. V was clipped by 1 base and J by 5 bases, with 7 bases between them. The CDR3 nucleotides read TGTGCCAGCAGCTTGATGGGCCACGAGCAGTACTTC. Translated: CASSLMGHEQYF. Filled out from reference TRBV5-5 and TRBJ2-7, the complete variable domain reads DAGVTQSPTHLIKTRGQQVTLRCSPISGHKSVSWYQQVLGQGPQFIFQYYEKEERGRGNFPDRFSARQFPNYSSELNVNALLLGDSALYLCASSLMGHEQYFGPGTRLTVT.

The CDR3 DNA is TGCGCCAGCAGCTTGGCGCCGGATTCCGGAGGCTACGAGCAGTACTTC. Amino acids: CASSLAPDSGGYEQYF. This chain joins TRBV5-1 and TRBJ2-7; the D gene is possibly TRBD2 (5 bases). CDR3 size: 16 residues. Germline loops: CDR1 SGHRS, CDR2 YFSETQ. V was clipped by 0 bases and J by 3 bases, with 16 bases between them.

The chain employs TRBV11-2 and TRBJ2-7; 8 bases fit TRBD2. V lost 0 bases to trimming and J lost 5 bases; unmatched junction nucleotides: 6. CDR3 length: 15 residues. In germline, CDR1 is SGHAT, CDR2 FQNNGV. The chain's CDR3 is CASSLDRGLGNEQYF. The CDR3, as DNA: TGTGCCAGCAGCTTAGACAGGGGACTAGGCAACGAGCAGTACTTC.

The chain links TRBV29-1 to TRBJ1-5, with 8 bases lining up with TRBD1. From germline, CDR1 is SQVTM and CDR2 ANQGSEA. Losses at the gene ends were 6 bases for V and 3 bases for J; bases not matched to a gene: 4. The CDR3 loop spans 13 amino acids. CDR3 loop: CSVADRVNQPQHF. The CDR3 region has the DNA TGCAGCGTCGCGGACAGGGTCAATCAGCCCCAGCATTTT.